What follows are 22 T cell receptor beta chains derived from one specimen sequenced in a study of cytomegalovirus exposure and HLA in healthy donors. 60 Vbeta and 13 Jbeta primers were used in PCR. Produced via immunoSEQ multiplex PCR; TCRdb's table is partial and in-frame only. There are about 100,000 clones in the sample; 70% to 80% occur only once, and about 3% lies in the top ten. Sample: PBMCs. The receptors originated from a woman between 40 and 50 years old in good health and CMV-seronegative.

The gene calls are TRBV11-3 and TRBJ2-5; 7 bases map to TRBD2. This CDR3 is 14 amino acids long. Germline V lookup: CDR1 SGHNT, CDR2 YENEEA. J gave up 4 bases and V 2 bases, and 4 bases lay outside the gene matches. The CDR3 DNA follows: TGTGCCAGCAGCTTACGCGGGAGAGCAGAGACCCAGTACTTC. Translation gives CASSLRGRAETQYF. Full variable domain (missing parts from reference TRBV11-3 and TRBJ2-5): EAGVVQSPRYKIIEKKQPVAFWCNPISGHNTLYWYLQNLGQGPELLIRYENEEAVDDSQLPKDRFSAERLKGVDSTLKIQPAELGDSAVYLCASSLRGRAETQYFGPGTRLLVL.

The chain has TRBV18 and TRBJ2-3; 9 bases are a match to TRBD1. The J segment lost 4 bases and the V segment lost 6 bases, leaving 11 bases of the junction unmatched. Germline values: CDR1 KGHSH, CDR2 LQKENI. The CDR3 is 16 residues long. CDR3 nucleotides: TGTGCCAGCTCCCCGGGAGGAGGACAGGGGCCAGATACGCAGTATTTT. This gives the protein CASSPGGGQGPDTQYF.

The V gene is TRBV10-3, the J gene TRBJ2-7; TRBD1 aligns across 7 bases. The CDR3 is 15 amino acids. Per the germline V gene, CDR1 is ENHRY and CDR2 is SYGVKD. Trimming cost V 0 bases and J 5 bases; bases outside gene matches: 7. The CDR3 loop is CAISESLQGNDEQYF. In DNA form, the CDR3 reads TGTGCCATCAGTGAGTCGTTACAGGGGAACGACGAGCAGTACTTC.

The chain carries TRBV27 and TRBJ2-1, with TRBD1 identical over 7 bases. The CDR3 runs 16 residues. CDR1 and CDR2 from the germline V gene are MNHEY and SMNVEV (reference sequence). Trimming removed 5 bases from V and 0 bases from J; junction bases left unmatched: 7. In nucleotides, the CDR3 is TGTGCCAGCAGTCAGGGGGTGCCAAGCTCCTACAATGAGCAGTTCTTC. It codes for CASSQGVPSSYNEQFF.

The rearrangement joins TRBV6-5 to TRBJ2-7, with D hard to call. V dropped 6 bases and J dropped 0 bases, with 9 bases sitting between them. Germline CDR1 and CDR2: MNHEY and SVGAGI. The CDR3 sequence is 13 residues long. CDR3 region: CASSISSSYEQYF. CDR3 nucleotides: TGTGCCAGCAGCATCTCTAGCTCCTACGAGCAGTACTTC.

This clone was detected only a few times. The rearrangement uses TRBV5-1 and TRBJ1-2; the match to TRBD1 covers 9 bases. The CDR3 runs to 14 residues. With V trimmed by 0 bases and J by 8 bases, 5 bases remained unmatched. The V gene's germline CDR1 is SGHRS and CDR2 YFSETQ. The CDR3 DNA follows: TGCGCCAGCAGCTTGGACAGGGGGCGGGAGGGCTACACCTTC. Amino acid sequence: CASSLDRGREGYTF.

This chain joins TRBV30 and TRBJ1-4; no firm D call. CDR1 and CDR2 (germline): GTSNPN, SVGIG (reference sequence). Trimming removed 0 bases from V and 5 bases from J, with 13 bases in between. This CDR3 comprises 15 residues. In nucleotides, the CDR3 is TGTGCCTGGAGTGTACTAGGGAAGAGCAATGAAAAACTGTTTTTT. This encodes CAWSVLGKSNEKLFF.

The rearrangement links TRBV29-1 to TRBJ2-3; maybe TRBD1 (5 bases). CDR3 length equals 13 residues. Trimming shortened V by 2 bases and J by 6 bases, and 12 bases separated the two germline ends. Germline V lookup: CDR1 SQVTM, CDR2 ANQGSEA. The chain's CDR3 is CSVEMTAPDTQYF. CDR3 in DNA: TGCAGCGTTGAAATGACAGCTCCGGATACGCAGTATTTT.

This clone was counted a few times. The J gene is TRBJ1-2, the V gene TRBV28; TRBD1 aligns across 7 bases. The CDR3 sequence is 14 residues long. CDR1 and CDR2 (germline): MDHEN, SYDVKM. After removal of 7 bases from V and 6 bases from J, the junction contained 11 bases not matched to a gene. The CDR3 region has the DNA TGTGCCAGCACCCTCCGGGGCAGGGGGGATGGCTACACCTTC. This codes for CASTLRGRGDGYTF.

This sequence joins TRBV6-1 and TRBJ1-4, with D possibly matching TRBD1 (5 bases). In germline, CDR1 is MNHNS, CDR2 SASEGT. V was shortened by 3 bases and J by 8 bases, with 16 bases between the two germline ends. This CDR3 region has 15 residues. The CDR3 here is CASSDPGGWNEKLFF. CDR3 sequence (DNA): TGTGCCAGCAGTGACCCTGGGGGGTGGAACGAAAAACTGTTTTTT.

The chain recombines TRBV27 with TRBJ2-2, with D maybe TRBD2 (7 bases). With 2 bases removed from V and 2 bases from J, the gap between germline ends came to 12 bases. The CDR3 length is 16 residues. CDR1 and CDR2 (germline): MNHEY, SMNVEV (reference sequence). The CDR3 DNA is TGTGCCAGCAGTTTAGGGGGGGGGCCCAACACCGGGGAGCTGTTTTTT. This sequence encodes CASSLGGGPNTGELFF.

There are a few counts of this clone. This chain links TRBV7-2 with TRBJ2-3; 9 bases match TRBD1. J lost 6 bases, V lost 5 bases, and 6 bases had no gene match. Per the germline V gene, CDR1 is SGHTA and CDR2 is FQGNSA. The CDR3 consists of 14 residues. The CDR3 sequence is CASSPPDRGDTQYF. CDR3 DNA sequence: TGTGCCAGCAGCCCCCCGGACAGGGGTGATACGCAGTATTTT. Full variable domain (rest looked up from reference TRBV7-2 and TRBJ2-3): GAGVSQSPSNKVTEKGKDVELRCDPISGHTALYWYRQSLGQGLEFLIYFQGNSAPDKSGLPSDRFSAERTGGSVSTLTIQRTQQEDSAVYLCASSPPDRGDTQYFGPGTRLTVL.

V is TRBV5-4 and J is TRBJ1-1; D uncertain. V was pared by 4 bases and J by 6 bases, with 16 bases between. CDR3 length equals 14 residues. CDR1 and CDR2 from the germline V gene are SGHNT and YYREEE (reference sequence). The DNA for the CDR3 is TGTGCCAGCAGCCCCTGGGGTAGTAGCGCTGAAGCTTTCTTT. It is translated as CASSPWGSSAEAFF.

The chain employs TRBV5-5 and TRBJ1-2; maybe TRBD1 (5 bases). Germline V CDR1 and CDR2: SGHKS, YYEKEE (reference sequence). The CDR3 has 12 amino acids. The V end was cut by 2 bases, the J end by 4 bases, with 6 bases between. The CDR3 loop is CASSFRAYGYTF. In nucleotides, the CDR3 is TGTGCCAGCAGCTTCAGGGCCTATGGCTACACCTTC.

This clone has only one observation. The chain combines TRBV29-1 with TRBJ1-2; D gene uncertain. The CDR3 runs to 12 residues. V was shortened by 4 bases and J by 6 bases, with 12 bases between the two germline ends. CDR1 and CDR2 from the germline V gene are SQVTM and ANQGSEA. CDR3 region: CSVVGGLHGYTF. CDR3 DNA sequence: TGCAGCGTTGTCGGCGGTTTACATGGCTACACCTTC.

This clone was observed a single time. The gene calls are TRBV7-2 and TRBJ2-3; D remains ambiguous. The length of the CDR3 is 16 residues. Germline-derived CDR1 and CDR2 are SGHTA and FQGNSA. Trimming took off 2 bases at V and 3 bases at J, with 15 bases between the two ends. The CDR3 protein is CASSLSAFGETDTQYF. DNA for the CDR3: TGTGCCAGCAGCTTAAGTGCGTTCGGTGAGACAGATACGCAGTATTTT.

This chain uses TRBV7-2 with TRBJ1-2; TRBD1 matches at 9 bases. The CDR3 is 14 residues long. CDR1 SGHTA and CDR2 FQGNSA come from the germline V gene. J lost 2 bases, V lost 5 bases, and 3 bases had no gene match. The CDR3 bases are TGTGCCAGCAGCCAAGGACAGGGGAACTATGGCTACACCTTC. Residues: CASSQGQGNYGYTF.

The gene calls are TRBV5-1 and TRBJ1-1, with 9 bases matching TRBD1. The germline V gene has CDR1 SGHRS and CDR2 YFSETQ. V dropped 4 bases and J dropped 0; count of bases not matched to a gene: 7. This CDR3 is 16 amino acids long. This CDR3 is CASSLGQGNLNTEAFF. CDR3 nucleotides: TGCGCCAGCAGCCTCGGACAGGGGAATTTGAACACTGAAGCTTTCTTT.

This clone was seen only once. V is TRBV6-5 and J is TRBJ1-2; 8 bases fit TRBD1. Germline CDR1 MNHEY, CDR2 SVGAGI. With 5 bases clipped from V and 4 bases from J, the junction kept 9 bases outside the gene matches. There are 15 residues in the CDR3. CDR3 residues: CASSPRDRNLYGYTF. The CDR3 DNA reads as TGTGCCAGCAGTCCCCGGGACAGGAACCTCTATGGCTACACCTTC.

The rearrangement links TRBV5-3 to TRBJ1-3; 9 bases fit TRBD1. TRBV5-3 is labeled an ORF, and its function is uncertain. The CDR3 is 17 residues long. Trimming at V came to 5 bases and at J to 0 bases, leaving 9 bases not matched to a gene. The CDR3 bases are TGTGCCAGAAGTTTTGGACAGGGGATTGACTCTGGAAACACCATATATTTT. Its translation: CARSFGQGIDSGNTIYF.

The chain carries TRBV25-1 and TRBJ2-3; perhaps TRBD2 as D (6 bases). The CDR3 has 14 amino acids. Trimming stripped 5 bases from V and 6 bases from J, with 15 bases between. Germline CDR1 and CDR2: MGHDK and SYGVNS. The CDR3 region is CASSLQRVGDTQYF. CDR3 bases: TGTGCCAGCAGTCTTCAGCGGGTGGGGGATACGCAGTATTTT. The variable domain in full, with the rest retrieved from reference TRBV25-1 and TRBJ2-3, is EADIYQTPRYLVIGTGKKITLECSQTMGHDKMYWYQQDPGMELHLIHYSYGVNSTEKGDLSSESTVSRIRTEHFPLTLESARPSHTSQYLCASSLQRVGDTQYFGPGTRLTVL.

This clone showed up just once. The chain has TRBV2 and TRBJ1-1, with a weak D call TRBD1 (6 bases). This CDR3 has 13 amino acids. V lost 7 bases, J lost 6 bases, and 15 bases lay in between. Germline V gives CDR1 SNHLY, CDR2 FYNNEI. Here the CDR3 reads CASILLDSPEAFF. CDR3 coding DNA: TGTGCCAGCATTCTCCTGGACAGCCCTGAAGCTTTCTTT.